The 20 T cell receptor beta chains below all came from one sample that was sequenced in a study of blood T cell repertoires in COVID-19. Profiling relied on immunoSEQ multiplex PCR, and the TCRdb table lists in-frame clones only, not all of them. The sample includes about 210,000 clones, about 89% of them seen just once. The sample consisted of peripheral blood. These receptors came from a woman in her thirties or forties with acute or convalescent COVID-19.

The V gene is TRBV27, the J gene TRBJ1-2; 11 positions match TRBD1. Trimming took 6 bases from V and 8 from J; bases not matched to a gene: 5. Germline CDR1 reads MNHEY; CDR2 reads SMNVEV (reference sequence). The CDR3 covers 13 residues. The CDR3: CASRSGQGGGYTF. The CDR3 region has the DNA TGTGCCAGCAGGTCGGGACAGGGGGGCGGCTACACCTTC.

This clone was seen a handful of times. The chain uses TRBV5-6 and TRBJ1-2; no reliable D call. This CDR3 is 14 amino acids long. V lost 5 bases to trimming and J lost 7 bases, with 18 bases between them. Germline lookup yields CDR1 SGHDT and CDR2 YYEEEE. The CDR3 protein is CASRHLQVAGGYTF. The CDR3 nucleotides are TGTGCCAGCAGACACCTTCAGGTGGCCGGTGGCTACACCTTC.

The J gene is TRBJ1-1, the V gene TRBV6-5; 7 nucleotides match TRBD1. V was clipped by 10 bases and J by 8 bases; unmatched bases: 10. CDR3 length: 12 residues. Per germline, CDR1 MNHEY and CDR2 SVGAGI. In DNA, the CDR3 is TGTGCCACTCTGGACAGGCCCGGAGAAGCTTTCTTT. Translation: CATLDRPGEAFF.

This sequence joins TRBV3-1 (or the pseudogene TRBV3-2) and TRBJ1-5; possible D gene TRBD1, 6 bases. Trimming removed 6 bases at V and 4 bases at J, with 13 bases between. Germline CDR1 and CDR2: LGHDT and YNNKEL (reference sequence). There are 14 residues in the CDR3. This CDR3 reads CASSPGTTNQPQHF. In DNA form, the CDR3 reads TGTGCCAGCAGTCCCGGGACAACGAATCAGCCCCAGCATTTT.

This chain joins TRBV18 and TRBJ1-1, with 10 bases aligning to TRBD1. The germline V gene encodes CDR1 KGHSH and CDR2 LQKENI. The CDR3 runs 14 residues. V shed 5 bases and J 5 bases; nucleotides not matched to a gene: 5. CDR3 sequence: CASSAGQGVTEAFF. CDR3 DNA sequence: TGTGCCAGCTCAGCTGGACAGGGGGTAACTGAAGCTTTCTTT.

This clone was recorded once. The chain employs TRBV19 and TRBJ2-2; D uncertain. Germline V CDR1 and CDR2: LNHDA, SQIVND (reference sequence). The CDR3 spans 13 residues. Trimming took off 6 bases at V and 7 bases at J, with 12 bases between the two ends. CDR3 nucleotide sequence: TGTGCCAGTAGCATCACACGGAGCGGGGAGCTGTTTTTT. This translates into CASSITRSGELFF.

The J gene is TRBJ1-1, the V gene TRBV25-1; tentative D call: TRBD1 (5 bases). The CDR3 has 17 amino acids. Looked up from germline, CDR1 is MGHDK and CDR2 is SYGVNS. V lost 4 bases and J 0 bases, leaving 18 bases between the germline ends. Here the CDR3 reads CASSGLPGVRVNTEAFF. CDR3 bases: TGTGCCAGCAGTGGATTACCGGGGGTAAGGGTGAACACTGAAGCTTTCTTT. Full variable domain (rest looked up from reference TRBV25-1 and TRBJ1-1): EADIYQTPRYLVIGTGKKITLECSQTMGHDKMYWYQQDPGMELHLIHYSYGVNSTEKGDLSSESTVSRIRTEHFPLTLESARPSHTSQYLCASSGLPGVRVNTEAFFGQGTRLTVV.

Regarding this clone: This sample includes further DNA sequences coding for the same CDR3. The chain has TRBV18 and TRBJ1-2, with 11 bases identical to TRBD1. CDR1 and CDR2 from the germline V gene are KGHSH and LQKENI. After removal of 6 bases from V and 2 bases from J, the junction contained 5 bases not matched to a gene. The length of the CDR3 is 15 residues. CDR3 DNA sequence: TGTGCCAGCTCGGTGGACAGGGGGCTAAACTATGGCTACACCTTC. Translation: CASSVDRGLNYGYTF.

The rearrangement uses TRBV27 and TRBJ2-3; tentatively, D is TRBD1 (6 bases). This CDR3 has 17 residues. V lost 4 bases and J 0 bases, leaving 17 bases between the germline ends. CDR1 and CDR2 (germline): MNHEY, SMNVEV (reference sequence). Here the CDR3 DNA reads TGTGCCAGCAGTTCGCCCCTGCAGGGGATCAGCACAGATACGCAGTATTTT. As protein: CASSSPLQGISTDTQYF.

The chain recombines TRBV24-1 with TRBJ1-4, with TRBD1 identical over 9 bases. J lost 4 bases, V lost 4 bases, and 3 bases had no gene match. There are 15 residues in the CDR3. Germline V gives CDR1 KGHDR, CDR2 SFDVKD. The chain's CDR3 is CATSEKGQGNEKLFF. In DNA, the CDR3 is TGTGCCACCAGTGAGAAGGGACAGGGTAATGAAAAACTGTTTTTT.

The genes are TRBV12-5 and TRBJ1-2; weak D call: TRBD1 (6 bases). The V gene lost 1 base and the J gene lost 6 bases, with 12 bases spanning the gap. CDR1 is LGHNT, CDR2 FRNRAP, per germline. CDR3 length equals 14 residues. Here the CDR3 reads CASGLGRGSDGYTF. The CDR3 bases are TGTGCTAGTGGTTTGGGTAGGGGGTCGGATGGCTACACCTTC.

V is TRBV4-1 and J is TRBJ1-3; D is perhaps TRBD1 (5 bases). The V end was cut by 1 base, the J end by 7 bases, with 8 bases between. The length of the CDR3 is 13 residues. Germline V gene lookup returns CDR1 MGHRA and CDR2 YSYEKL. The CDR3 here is CASSQGTFNTIYF. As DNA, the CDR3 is TGCGCCAGCAGCCAAGGGACATTTAACACCATATATTTT.

CDR3 in amino acids: CASSLDRRITEAFF. CDR3 DNA: TGTGCCAGCAGCTTGGACAGGAGAATCACTGAAGCTTTCTTT. The J gene is TRBJ1-1, the V gene TRBV7-2, with 7 positions matching TRBD1. Unmatched junction bases numbered 5, after V lost 3 bases and J lost 4 bases. Germline V lookup: CDR1 SGHTA, CDR2 FQGNSA. The CDR3 has 14 residues.

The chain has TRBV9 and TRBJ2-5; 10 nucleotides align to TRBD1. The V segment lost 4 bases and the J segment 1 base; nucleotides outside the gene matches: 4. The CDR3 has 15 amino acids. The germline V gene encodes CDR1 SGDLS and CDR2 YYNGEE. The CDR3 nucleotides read TGTGCCAGCAGCCCGACAGGGGGCTTCCAAGAGACCCAGTACTTC. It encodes CASSPTGGFQETQYF. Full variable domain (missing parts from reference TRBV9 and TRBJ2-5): DSGVTQTPKHLITATGQRVTLRCSPRSGDLSVYWYQQSLDQGLQFLIQYYNGEERAKGNILERFSAQQFPDLHSELNLSSLELGDSALYFCASSPTGGFQETQYFGPGTRLLVL.

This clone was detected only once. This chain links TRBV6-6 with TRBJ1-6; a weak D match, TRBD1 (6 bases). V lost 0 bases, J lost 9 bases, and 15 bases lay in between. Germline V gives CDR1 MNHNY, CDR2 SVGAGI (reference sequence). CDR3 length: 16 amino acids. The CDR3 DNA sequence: TGTGCCAGCAGTTACTCGAAATGGACAGACGGTTCACCCCTCCACTTT. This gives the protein CASSYSKWTDGSPLHF.

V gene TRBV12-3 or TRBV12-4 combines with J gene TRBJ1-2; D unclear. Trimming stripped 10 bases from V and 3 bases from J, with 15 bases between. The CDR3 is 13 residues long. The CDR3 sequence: CATRVGHDYGYTF. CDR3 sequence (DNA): TGTGCCACCCGGGTGGGTCATGACTATGGCTACACCTTC.

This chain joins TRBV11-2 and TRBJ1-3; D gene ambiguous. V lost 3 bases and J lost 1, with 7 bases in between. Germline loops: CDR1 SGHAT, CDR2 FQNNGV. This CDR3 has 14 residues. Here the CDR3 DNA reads TGTGCCAGCAGCTTCACCGGGTCTGGAAACACCATATATTTT. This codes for CASSFTGSGNTIYF.

The CDR3 sequence: CASSQGTRNGYTF. The CDR3 DNA sequence: TGTGCCAGCAGCCAGGGGACACGGAATGGCTACACCTTC. V gene TRBV3-1 (or the pseudogene TRBV3-2) combines with J gene TRBJ1-2; D might be TRBD1 (6 bases). CDR3 length: 13 amino acids. Trimming removed 3 bases from V and 6 bases from J, with 11 bases in between. CDR1 and CDR2 from the germline V gene are LGHDT and YNNKEL (reference sequence).

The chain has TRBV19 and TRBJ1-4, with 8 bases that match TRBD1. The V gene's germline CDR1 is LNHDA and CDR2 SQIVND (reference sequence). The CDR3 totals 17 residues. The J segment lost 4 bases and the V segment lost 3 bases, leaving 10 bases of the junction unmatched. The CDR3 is CASSMAPRQGFNEKLFF. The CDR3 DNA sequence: TGTGCCAGTAGTATGGCCCCGCGACAGGGGTTTAATGAAAAACTGTTTTTT.

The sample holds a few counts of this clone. CDR3 bases: TGCGCCAGCAGCCTGGGACTAGCGGGGGCAACGAACACCGGGGAGCTGTTTTTT. Its translation is CASSLGLAGATNTGELFF. The V call is TRBV5-1, the J call TRBJ2-2; 14 nucleotides align to TRBD2. CDR3 length: 18 residues. The J segment lost 0 bases and the V segment lost 4 bases, leaving 5 bases of the junction unmatched. The germline gives CDR1 SGHRS, CDR2 YFSETQ.